These 11 T cell receptor beta chains came from one sample sequenced in a study of T-cell memory formation after mild COVID-19. TCRdb independently ran MiXCR on the 5' RACE reads; one entry per CDR3 protein. Found here are approximately 100,000 distinct CDR3 sequences, more than 9.5% of them singletons; the top ten hold roughly two fifths. The sequenced sample was PBMCs or a T cell subset sorted from them (not recorded which). The receptors shown here come from a man between 18 and 29 years old who had mild COVID-19 (a few samples of this study predate the infection). Cell type and time point are not known.

This clonotype was counted many times. The chain is built from TRBV3-1 and TRBJ2-7; 7 positions agree with TRBD1. Per the germline V gene, CDR1 is LGHDT and CDR2 is YNNKEL (reference sequence). The ends lost 4 bases at V and 7 bases at J; junction bases unmatched: 13. The CDR3 consists of 15 residues. The CDR3 loop reads CASSPDLGQDREQYF. In DNA, the CDR3 is TGTGCCAGCAGCCCGGATCTTGGACAGGACAGGGAGCAGTACTTC.

This clonotype was picked up a small number of times. The chain joins TRBV27 to TRBJ2-7; 7 bases match TRBD1. This CDR3 comprises 12 residues. The trim removed 2 bases at V and 9 bases at J, leaving 4 bases unmatched. Germline V gives CDR1 MNHEY, CDR2 SMNVEV (reference sequence). The CDR3 nucleotides are TGTGCCAGCAGTTTAGGGACAGAGGGGCAGTACTTC. Translated: CASSLGTEGQYF.

The chain links TRBV14 to TRBJ2-1; 7 bases line up with TRBD1. Germline trimming cut 6 bases from V and 7 bases from J; bases unmatched to any gene: 12. CDR1 and CDR2 (germline): SGHDN, FVKESK. The CDR3 is 15 amino acids. CDR3 amino acids: CASSPFPTGLNEQFF. The CDR3 coding sequence is TGTGCCAGCAGTCCCTTTCCGACAGGGTTGAATGAGCAGTTCTTC.

This clonotype was recorded a few times. The chain carries TRBV6-5 and TRBJ1-2; no firm D call. The CDR3 extends over 14 amino acids. Germline V gene data show CDR1 as MNHEY and CDR2 as SVGAGI. V was clipped by 0 bases and J by 8 bases, with 13 bases between them. The CDR3 region has the DNA TGTGCCAGCAGTTACTCGGGTCCTCATGGGGGCTACACCTTC. Its translation is CASSYSGPHGGYTF.

This chain joins TRBV6-2 or TRBV6-3 and TRBJ2-7, with no clear D. Germline V CDR1 and CDR2: MNHEY, SVGEGT. This CDR3 region has 16 residues. V was cut by 0 bases and J by 2 bases, with 14 bases left in between. The CDR3 DNA reads as TGTGCCAGCAGTTACTCGACGGTAAAGAACGCCTACGAGCAGTACGTC. Encoded protein: CASSYSTVKNAYEQYV.

The chain joins TRBV6-6 to TRBJ1-2; D is uncertain. With 10 bases removed from V and 5 bases from J, the gap between germline ends came to 14 bases. This CDR3 is built from 12 residues. CDR1 MNHNY and CDR2 SVGAGI come from the germline V gene (reference sequence). The CDR3 reads CATLSQEYGYTF. The CDR3 DNA is TGTGCCACCCTGTCCCAGGAATATGGCTACACCTTC.

The sample holds a few counts of this clonotype. V is TRBV7-6 and J is TRBJ2-2; a weak D match, TRBD2 (5 bases). Germline V gene data show CDR1 as SGHVS and CDR2 as FNYEAQ. The CDR3 has 14 residues. Between the trimmed V and J ends, which lost 5 bases and 3 bases, there was a span of 10 bases. CDR3 protein: CASSPMEDTGELFF. In nucleotides, the CDR3 is TGTGCCAGCAGCCCAATGGAGGACACCGGGGAGCTGTTTTTT.

In its sample, this clonotype was seen a few times. The V and J genes are TRBV2 and TRBJ1-2, with TRBD1 as a possible D gene (5 bases). The CDR3 extends over 14 amino acids. CDR1 is SNHLY and CDR2 is FYNNEI in the germline V gene. Trimming took 7 bases from V and 4 from J, leaving 16 bases between them. DNA for the CDR3: TGTGCCAGCATCCCGCCCGACGGGGGCTATGGCTACACCTTC. Translated, it gives CASIPPDGGYGYTF.

This clonotype was found a few times. The V call is TRBV7-6, the J call TRBJ1-2, with 10 bases that match TRBD1. This CDR3 contains 16 residues. V was pared by 5 bases and J by 3 bases, with 9 bases of the junction left unmatched. The germline V gene has CDR1 SGHVS and CDR2 FNYEAQ. This CDR3 is CASSPRGDRGDYGYTF. CDR3 DNA: TGTGCCAGCAGCCCCAGAGGGGACAGGGGCGACTATGGCTACACCTTC.

This clonotype was detected only a few times. V is TRBV5-1 and J is TRBJ2-3; the D gene is possibly TRBD2 (6 bases). V was clipped by 5 bases and J by 1 base, with 14 bases between them. Germline V gene lookup returns CDR1 SGHRS and CDR2 YFSETQ. CDR3 length: 15 residues. CDR3 in amino acids: CASSRGEQGTDTQYF. The CDR3 coding sequence is TGCGCCAGCAGTCGCGGGGAGCAGGGCACAGATACGCAGTATTTT.

This clonotype was recorded at least ten times. CDR3 DNA sequence: TGTGCCAGCAGCGAGCCGCCAGGGGACAATGAGCAGTTCTTC. Amino acids: CASSEPPGDNEQFF. This chain links TRBV5-5 with TRBJ2-1; D might be TRBD1 (6 bases). Germline CDR1 is SGHKS and CDR2 is YYEKEE (reference sequence). The ends were cut back, 4 bases at V and 5 bases at J, with 13 bases in the middle. The CDR3 is 14 amino acids.